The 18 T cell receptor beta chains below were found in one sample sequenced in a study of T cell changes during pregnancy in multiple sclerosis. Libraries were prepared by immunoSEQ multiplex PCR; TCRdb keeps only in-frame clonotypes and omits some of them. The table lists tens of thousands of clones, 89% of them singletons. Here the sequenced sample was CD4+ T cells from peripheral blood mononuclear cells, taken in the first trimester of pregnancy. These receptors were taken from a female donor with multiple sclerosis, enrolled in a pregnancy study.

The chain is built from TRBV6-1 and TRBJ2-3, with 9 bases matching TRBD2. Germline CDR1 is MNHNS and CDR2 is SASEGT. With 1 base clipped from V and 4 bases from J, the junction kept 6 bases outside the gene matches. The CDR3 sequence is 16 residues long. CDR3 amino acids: CASSEGGGGAPDTQYF. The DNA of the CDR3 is TGTGCCAGCAGTGAAGGGGGCGGGGGGGCTCCAGATACGCAGTATTTT.

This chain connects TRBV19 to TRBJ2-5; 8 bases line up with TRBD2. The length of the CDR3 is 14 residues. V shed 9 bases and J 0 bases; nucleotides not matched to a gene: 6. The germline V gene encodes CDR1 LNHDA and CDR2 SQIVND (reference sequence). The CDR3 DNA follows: TGTGCCAGCACAAACGGGGGGGACCAAGAGACCCAGTACTTC. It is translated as CASTNGGDQETQYF.

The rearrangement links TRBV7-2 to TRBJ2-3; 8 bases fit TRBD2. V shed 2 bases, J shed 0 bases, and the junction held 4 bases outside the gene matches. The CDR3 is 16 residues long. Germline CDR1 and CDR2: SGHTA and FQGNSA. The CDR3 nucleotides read TGTGCCAGCAGCTTACTGCGGGGGGTTAGCACAGATACGCAGTATTTT. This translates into CASSLLRGVSTDTQYF.

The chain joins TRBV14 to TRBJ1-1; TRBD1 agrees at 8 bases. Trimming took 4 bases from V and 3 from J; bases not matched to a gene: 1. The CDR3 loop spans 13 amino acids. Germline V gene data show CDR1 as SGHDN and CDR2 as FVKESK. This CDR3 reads CASSRQGYTEAFF. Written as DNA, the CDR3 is TGTGCCAGCAGCCGACAGGGGTACACTGAAGCTTTCTTT.

The CDR3 is CASLLWSSGYNEQFF. The CDR3 nucleotides are TGTGCCAGCCTGCTATGGTCGAGCGGATACAATGAGCAGTTCTTC. The chain is built from TRBV6-5 and TRBJ2-1; D might be TRBD2 (5 bases). The CDR3 sequence is 15 residues long. From germline, CDR1 is MNHEY and CDR2 SVGAGI. The V gene lost 8 bases and the J gene lost 4 bases, with 18 bases spanning the gap.

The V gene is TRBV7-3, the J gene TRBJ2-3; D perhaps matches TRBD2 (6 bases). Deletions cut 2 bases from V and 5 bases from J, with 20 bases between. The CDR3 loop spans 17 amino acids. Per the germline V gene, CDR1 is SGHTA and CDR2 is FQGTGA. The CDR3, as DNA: TGTGCCAGCAGCTTACTCGGGAACCGGGAGAGTCGAGATACGCAGTATTTT. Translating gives CASSLLGNRESRDTQYF.

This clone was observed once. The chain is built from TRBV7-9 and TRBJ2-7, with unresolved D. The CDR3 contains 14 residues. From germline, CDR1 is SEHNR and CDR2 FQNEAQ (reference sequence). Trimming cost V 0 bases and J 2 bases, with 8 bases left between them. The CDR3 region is CASSLAPVTYEQYF. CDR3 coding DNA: TGTGCCAGCAGCTTAGCCCCAGTAACCTACGAGCAGTACTTC.

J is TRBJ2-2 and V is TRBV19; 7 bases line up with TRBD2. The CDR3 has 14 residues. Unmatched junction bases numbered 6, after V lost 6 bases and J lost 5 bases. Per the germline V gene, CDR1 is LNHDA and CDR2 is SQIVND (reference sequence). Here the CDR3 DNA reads TGTGCCAGTAGCCGGGGGAGGGGTACCGGGGAGCTGTTTTTT. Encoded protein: CASSRGRGTGELFF.

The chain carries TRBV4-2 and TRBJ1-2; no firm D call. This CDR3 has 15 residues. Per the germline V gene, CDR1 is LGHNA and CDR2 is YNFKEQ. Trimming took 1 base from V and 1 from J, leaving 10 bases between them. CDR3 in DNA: TGTGCCAGCAGCCAAGGGGCAGCCGATAACTATGGCTACACCTTC. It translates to CASSQGAADNYGYTF.

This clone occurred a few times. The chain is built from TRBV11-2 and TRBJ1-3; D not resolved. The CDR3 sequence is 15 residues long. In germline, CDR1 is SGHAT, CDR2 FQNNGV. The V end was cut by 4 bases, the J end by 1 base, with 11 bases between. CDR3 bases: TGTGCCAGCAGCTGGAGTTGGAATTCTGGAAACACCATATATTTT. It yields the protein CASSWSWNSGNTIYF.

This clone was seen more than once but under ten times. CDR3 nucleotide sequence: TGTGCCTGGAGCAGGGGGAATGGCTACACCTTC. This codes for CAWSRGNGYTF. The chain joins TRBV30 to TRBJ1-2, with 7 bases matching TRBD1. The CDR3 is 11 residues long. V dropped 3 bases and J dropped 6; count of bases not matched to a gene: 1. Germline V lookup: CDR1 GTSNPN, CDR2 SVGIG (reference sequence).

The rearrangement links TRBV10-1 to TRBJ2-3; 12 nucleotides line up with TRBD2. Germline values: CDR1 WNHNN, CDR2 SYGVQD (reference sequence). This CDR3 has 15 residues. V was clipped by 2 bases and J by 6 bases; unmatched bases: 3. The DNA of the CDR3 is TGCGCCAGCAGTGAGGGACTAGCGGGGAGGGATACGCAGTATTTT. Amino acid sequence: CASSEGLAGRDTQYF.

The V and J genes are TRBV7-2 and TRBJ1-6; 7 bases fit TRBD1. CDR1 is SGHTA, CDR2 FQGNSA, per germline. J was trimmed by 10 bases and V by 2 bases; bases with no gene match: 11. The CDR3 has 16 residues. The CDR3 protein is CASSLNQRTGLSPLHF. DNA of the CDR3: TGTGCCAGCAGCTTAAACCAACGGACAGGACTCTCACCCCTCCACTTT.

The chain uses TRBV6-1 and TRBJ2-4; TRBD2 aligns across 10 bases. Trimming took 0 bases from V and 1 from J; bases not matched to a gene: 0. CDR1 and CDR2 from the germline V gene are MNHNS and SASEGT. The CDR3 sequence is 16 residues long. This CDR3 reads CASSEASGGAKNIQYF. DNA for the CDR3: TGTGCCAGCAGTGAAGCTAGCGGGGGGGCCAAAAACATTCAGTACTTC.

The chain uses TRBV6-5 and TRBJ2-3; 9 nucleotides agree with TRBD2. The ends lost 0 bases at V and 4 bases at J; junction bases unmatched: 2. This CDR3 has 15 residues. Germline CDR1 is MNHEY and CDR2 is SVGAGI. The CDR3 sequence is CASSYSGLAPDTQYF. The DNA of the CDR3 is TGTGCCAGCAGTTACTCTGGACTAGCGCCAGATACGCAGTATTTT.

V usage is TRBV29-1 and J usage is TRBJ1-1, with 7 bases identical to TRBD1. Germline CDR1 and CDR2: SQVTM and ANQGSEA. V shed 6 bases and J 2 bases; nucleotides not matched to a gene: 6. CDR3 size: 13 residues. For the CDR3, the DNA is TGCAGCGTAACGACAGGGCGAAACACTGAAGCTTTCTTT. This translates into CSVTTGRNTEAFF.

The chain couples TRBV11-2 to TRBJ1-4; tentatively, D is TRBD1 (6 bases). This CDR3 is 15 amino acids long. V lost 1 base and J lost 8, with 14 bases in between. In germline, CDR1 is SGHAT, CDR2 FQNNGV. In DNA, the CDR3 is TGTGCCAGCAGCTTAGTTGGCAGGGGTCGAGAAAAACTGTTTTTT. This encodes CASSLVGRGREKLFF.

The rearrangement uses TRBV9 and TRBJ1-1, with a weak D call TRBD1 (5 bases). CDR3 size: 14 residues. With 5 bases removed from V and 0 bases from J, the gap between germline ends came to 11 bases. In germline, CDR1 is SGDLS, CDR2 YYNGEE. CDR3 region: CASSPTDLNTEAFF. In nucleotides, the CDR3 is TGTGCCAGCAGTCCGACAGATTTGAACACTGAAGCTTTCTTT.